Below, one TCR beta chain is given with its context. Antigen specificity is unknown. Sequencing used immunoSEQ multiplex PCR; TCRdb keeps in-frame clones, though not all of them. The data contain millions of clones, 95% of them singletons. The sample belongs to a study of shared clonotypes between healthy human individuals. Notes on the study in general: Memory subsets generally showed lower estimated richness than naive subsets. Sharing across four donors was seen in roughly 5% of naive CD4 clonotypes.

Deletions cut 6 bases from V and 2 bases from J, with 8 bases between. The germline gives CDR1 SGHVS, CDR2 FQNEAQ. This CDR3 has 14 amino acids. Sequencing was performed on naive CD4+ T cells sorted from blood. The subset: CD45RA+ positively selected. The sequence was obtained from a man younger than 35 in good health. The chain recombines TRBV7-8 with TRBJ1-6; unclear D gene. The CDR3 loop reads CASRAGTYNSPLHF. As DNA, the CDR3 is TGTGCCAGCAGGGCCGGGACCTATAATTCACCCCTCCACTTT.